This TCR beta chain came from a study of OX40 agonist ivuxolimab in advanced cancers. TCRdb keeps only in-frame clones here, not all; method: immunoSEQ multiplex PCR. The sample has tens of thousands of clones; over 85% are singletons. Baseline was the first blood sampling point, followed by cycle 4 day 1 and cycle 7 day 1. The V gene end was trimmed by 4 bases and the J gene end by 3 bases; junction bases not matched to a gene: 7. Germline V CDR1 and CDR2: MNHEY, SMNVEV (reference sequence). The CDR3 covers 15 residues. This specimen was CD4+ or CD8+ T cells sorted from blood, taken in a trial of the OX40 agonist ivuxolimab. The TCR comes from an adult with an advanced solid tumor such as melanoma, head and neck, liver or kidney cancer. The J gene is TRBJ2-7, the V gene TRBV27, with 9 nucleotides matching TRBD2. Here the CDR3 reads CASSSQGTSFYEQYF. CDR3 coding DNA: TGTGCCAGCAGTTCACAGGGGACTAGCTTCTACGAGCAGTACTTC.